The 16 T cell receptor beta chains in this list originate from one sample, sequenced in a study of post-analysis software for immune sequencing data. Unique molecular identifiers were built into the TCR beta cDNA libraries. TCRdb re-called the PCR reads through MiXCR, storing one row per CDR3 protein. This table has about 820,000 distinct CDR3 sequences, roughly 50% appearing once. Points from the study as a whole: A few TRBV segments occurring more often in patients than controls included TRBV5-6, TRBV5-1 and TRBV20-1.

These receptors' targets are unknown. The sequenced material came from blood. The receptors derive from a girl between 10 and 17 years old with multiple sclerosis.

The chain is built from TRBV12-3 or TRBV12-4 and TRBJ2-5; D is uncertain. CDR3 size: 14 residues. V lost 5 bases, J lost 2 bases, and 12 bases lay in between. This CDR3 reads CASSPIVLQETQYF. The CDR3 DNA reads TGTGCCAGCAGTCCTATAGTATTGCAAGAGACCCAGTACTTC.

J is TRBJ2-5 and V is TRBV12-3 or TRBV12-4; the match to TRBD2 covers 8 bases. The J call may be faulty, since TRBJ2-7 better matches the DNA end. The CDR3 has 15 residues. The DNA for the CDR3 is TGTGCCAGCAGTCGGGGACGGACTAGCCTTTACGAGCAGTACTTC. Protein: CASSRGRTSLYEQYF.

The CDR3 DNA reads as TGTGCCAGCAGCCTCGGGACAGCTCCTGTCTACGAGCAGTACTTC. Translating gives CASSLGTAPVYEQYF. The rearrangement links TRBV14 to TRBJ2-7; 7 nucleotides align to TRBD1. The CDR3 extends over 15 amino acids. Germline CDR1 SGHDN, CDR2 FVKESK. V lost 4 bases to trimming and J lost 3 bases; unmatched junction nucleotides: 9. The full variable domain, its missing parts supplied by reference TRBV14 and TRBJ2-7, is EAGVTQFPSHSVIEKGQTVTLRCDPISGHDNLYWYRRVMGKEIKFLLHFVKESKQDESGMPNNRFLAERTGGTYSTLKVQPAELEDSGVYFCASSLGTAPVYEQYFGPGTRLTVT.

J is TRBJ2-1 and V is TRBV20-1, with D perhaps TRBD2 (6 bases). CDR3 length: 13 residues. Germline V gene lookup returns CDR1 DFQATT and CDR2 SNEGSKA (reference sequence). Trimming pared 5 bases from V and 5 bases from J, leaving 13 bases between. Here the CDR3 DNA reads TGCAGTGCTCCTACCCGGGAGAACAATGAGCAGTTCTTC. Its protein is CSAPTRENNEQFF.

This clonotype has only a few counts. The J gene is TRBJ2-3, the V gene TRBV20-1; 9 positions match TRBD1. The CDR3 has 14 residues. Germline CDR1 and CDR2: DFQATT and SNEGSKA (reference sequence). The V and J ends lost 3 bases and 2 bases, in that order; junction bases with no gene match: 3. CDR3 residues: CSASGTGLTDTQYF. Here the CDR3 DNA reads TGCAGTGCTAGCGGGACAGGGCTCACAGATACGCAGTATTTT.

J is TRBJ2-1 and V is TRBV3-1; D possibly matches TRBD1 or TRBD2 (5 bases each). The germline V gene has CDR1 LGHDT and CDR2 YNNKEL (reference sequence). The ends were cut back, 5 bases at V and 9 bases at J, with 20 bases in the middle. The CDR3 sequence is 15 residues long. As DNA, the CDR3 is TGTGCCAGCAGCAGAACCGGGACCTTTAAGGGTGAGCAGTTCTTC. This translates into CASSRTGTFKGEQFF.

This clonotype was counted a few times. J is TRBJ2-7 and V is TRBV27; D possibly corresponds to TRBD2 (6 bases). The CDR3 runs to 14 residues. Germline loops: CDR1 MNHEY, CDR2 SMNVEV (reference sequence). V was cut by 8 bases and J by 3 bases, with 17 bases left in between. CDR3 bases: TGTGCCAGCGGTCGACTAGGCACAAGCTACGAGCAGTACTTC. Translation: CASGRLGTSYEQYF.

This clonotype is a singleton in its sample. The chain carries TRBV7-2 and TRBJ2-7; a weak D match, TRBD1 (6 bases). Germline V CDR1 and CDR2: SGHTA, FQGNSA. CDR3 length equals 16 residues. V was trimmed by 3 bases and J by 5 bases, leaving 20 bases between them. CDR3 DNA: TGTGCCAGCAGCTTTCTAAGATTAGCAGGGGCCGACGAGCAGTACTTC. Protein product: CASSFLRLAGADEQYF.

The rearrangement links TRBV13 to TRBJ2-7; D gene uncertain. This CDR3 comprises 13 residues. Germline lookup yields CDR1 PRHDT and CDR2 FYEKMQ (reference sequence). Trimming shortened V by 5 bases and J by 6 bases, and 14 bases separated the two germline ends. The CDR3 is CASSLHGVGEQYF. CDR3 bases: TGTGCCAGCAGCCTACATGGGGTAGGCGAGCAGTACTTC.

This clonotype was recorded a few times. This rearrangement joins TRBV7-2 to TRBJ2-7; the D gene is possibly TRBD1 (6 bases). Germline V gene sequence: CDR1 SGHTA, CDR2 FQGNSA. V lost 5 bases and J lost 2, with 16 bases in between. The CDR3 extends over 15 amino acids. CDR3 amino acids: CASSPRDTITYEQYF. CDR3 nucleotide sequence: TGTGCCAGCAGCCCCCGGGACACAATAACCTACGAGCAGTACTTC.

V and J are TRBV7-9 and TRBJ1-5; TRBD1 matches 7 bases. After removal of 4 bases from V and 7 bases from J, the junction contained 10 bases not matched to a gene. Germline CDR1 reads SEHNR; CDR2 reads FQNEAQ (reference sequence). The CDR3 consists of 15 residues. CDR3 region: CASSSSDRVGQPQHF. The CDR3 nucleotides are TGTGCCAGCAGCTCATCTGACAGGGTTGGACAGCCCCAGCATTTT.

The CDR3 DNA follows: TGTGCCAGCAGTTTTGGGACAGGGGAGTTCTTC. Translated, it gives CASSFGTGEFF. The chain employs TRBV12-3 or TRBV12-4 and TRBJ2-1; TRBD1 matches 10 bases. The J segment lost 14 bases and the V segment lost 3 bases, leaving 1 base of the junction unmatched. This CDR3 comprises 11 residues.

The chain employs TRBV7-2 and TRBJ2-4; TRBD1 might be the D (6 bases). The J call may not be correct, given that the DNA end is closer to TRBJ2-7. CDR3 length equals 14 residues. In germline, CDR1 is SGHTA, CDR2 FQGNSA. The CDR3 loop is CASSSRDTAPEQYF. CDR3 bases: TGTGCCAGCAGCTCCAGGGACACTGCCCCCGAGCAGTACTTC.

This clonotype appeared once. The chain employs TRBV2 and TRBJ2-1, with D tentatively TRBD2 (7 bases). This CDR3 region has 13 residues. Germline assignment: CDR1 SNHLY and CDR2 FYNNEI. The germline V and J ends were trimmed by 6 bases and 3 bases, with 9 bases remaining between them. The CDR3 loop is CASRGGGYNEQFF. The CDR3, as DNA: TGTGCCAGCAGGGGAGGGGGCTACAATGAGCAGTTCTTC.

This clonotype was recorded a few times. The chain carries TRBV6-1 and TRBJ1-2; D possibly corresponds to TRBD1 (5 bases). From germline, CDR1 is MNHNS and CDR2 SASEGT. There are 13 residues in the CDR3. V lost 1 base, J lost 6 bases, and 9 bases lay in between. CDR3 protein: CASSEGVGDGYTF. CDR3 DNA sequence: TGTGCCAGCAGTGAAGGAGTAGGGGATGGCTACACCTTC.

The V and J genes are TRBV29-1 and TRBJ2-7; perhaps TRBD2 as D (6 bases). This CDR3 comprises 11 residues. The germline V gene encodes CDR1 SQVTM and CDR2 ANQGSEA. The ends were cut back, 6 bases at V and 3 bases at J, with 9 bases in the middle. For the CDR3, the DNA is TGCAGCGTCCGACTAGGCTACGAGCAGTACTTC. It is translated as CSVRLGYEQYF.